The entry below gives a single T cell receptor beta chain sequence along with its context. What it recognizes is unknown. The sample is drawn from a study of blood T cells in healthy people across ages. Study overall: In model experiments, template switching was able to capture about one barcoded beta molecule for every two T cells that were present.

The use of a sample-barcoded 5' primer and a J-beta primer mix characterized a second PCR of roughly 6 to 11 cycles. TCRdb re-called the 5' RACE reads with MiXCR, one entry per CDR3 protein. In the table there are around 690,000 distinct CDR3 sequences, under 70% of which are singletons. The CDR3 is 13 amino acids. Germline V lookup: CDR1 SGHNT, CDR2 YENEEA. V was cut by 3 bases and J by 2 bases, with 7 bases left in between. General observations from the study: Unsorted PBMC material precluded a definitive naive versus antigen-experienced comparison. Estimates drawn from one million T cells were deemed to understate diversity.

This chain connects TRBV11-3 to TRBJ1-1; D is ambiguous. Sequencing used blood. The sequence came from a man between 60 and 75 years old in good health. The CDR3 DNA reads as TGTGCCAGCAGCTTGTACAGCAACACTGAAGCTTTCTTT. Amino acids: CASSLYSNTEAFF.